Described below is a single T cell receptor (beta chain) sequence and its context. Its antigen is not known. TCRdb's table, derived via immunoSEQ multiplex PCR, lists solely in-frame clones and lacks some. This sample has 100,000 to 120,000 clones; approximately 90% occur once, and the top ten carry over 1.3%. The sample originates from a study of cytomegalovirus exposure and HLA in healthy donors. Study-wide results and limits: Most TCR sequences were seen very rarely across donors, but some public TCRs occurred in many. The tendency of first-cohort TCR clusters to co-occur in the 120 or so validation repertoires emerged from a later analysis. The classifier reportedly diagnosed cytomegalovirus status with high sensitivity and specificity.

This CDR3 is built from 16 residues. V lost 0 bases, J lost 5 bases, and 14 bases lay in between. CDR1 is SGHDT and CDR2 is YYEEEE in the germline V gene. The validation cohort, a group of some 120 subjects, included the donors and was separate from the roughly 700-subject first cohort. The genes are TRBV5-6 and TRBJ2-2; D is unresolved. The TCR sequence derives from a woman aged 30 to 39 in good health and CMV-seropositive. Specimen: PBMCs. The CDR3 DNA reads TGTGCCAGCAGCTTGGCCCCAGCGTCGAGGACCGGGGAGCTGTTTTTT. Its translation is CASSLAPASRTGELFF.